The sample holds a few counts of the clone carrying this T cell receptor beta chain. The CDR3 runs 13 residues. Germline CDR1 SQVTM, CDR2 ANQGSEA. V lost 6 bases and J 0 bases, leaving 9 bases between the germline ends. TCRdb's table, derived via immunoSEQ multiplex PCR, lists solely in-frame clones and lacks some. In the table there are about 490,000 clones, approximately 83% of which are singletons. The data were obtained in a study of blood T cell repertoires in COVID-19. Specimen: peripheral blood. The sequence came from a human donor in a cohort sampled during active COVID-19. The rearrangement joins TRBV29-1 to TRBJ1-5, with D maybe TRBD1 (6 bases). The CDR3, as DNA: TGCAGCGTCAAGGACAGTAGCAATCAGCCCCAGCATTTT. Translated: CSVKDSSNQPQHF.